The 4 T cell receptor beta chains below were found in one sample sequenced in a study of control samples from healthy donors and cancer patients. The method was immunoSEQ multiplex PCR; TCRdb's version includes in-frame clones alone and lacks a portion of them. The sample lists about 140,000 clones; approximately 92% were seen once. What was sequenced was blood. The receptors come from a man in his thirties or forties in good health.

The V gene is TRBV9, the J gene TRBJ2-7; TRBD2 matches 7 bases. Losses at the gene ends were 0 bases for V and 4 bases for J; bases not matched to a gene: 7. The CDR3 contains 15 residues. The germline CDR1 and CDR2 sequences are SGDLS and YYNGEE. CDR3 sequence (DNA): TGTGCCAGCAGCGTAGTGGCTAGCGGTCCTTACGAGCAGTACTTC. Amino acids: CASSVVASGPYEQYF.

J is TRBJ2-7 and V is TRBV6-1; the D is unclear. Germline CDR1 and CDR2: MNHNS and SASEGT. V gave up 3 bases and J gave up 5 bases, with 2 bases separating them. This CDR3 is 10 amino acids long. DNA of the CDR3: TGTGCCAGCAGTGACCACGAGCAGTACTTC. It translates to CASSDHEQYF.

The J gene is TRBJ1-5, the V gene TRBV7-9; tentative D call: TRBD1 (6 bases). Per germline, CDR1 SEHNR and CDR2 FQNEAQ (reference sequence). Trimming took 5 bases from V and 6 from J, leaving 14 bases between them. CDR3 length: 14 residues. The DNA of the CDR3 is TGTGCCAGCAGCCAACAGGGTTCTGTTCAGCCCCAGCATTTT. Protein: CASSQQGSVQPQHF. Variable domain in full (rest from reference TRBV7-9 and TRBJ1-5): DTGVSQNPRHKITKRGQNVTFRCDPISEHNRLYWYRQTLGQGPEFLTYFQNEAQLEKSRLLSDRFSAERPKGSFSTLEIQRTEQGDSAMYLCASSQQGSVQPQHFGDGTRLSIL.

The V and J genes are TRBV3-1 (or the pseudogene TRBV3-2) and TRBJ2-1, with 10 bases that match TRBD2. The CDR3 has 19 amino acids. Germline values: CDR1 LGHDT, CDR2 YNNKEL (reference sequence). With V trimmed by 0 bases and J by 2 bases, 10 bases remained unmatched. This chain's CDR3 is CASSQDPLAGVMPYNEQFF. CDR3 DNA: TGTGCCAGCAGCCAAGACCCGCTAGCGGGAGTCATGCCCTACAATGAGCAGTTCTTC.